These T cell receptor beta chains were read from a single sample in a study of cytomegalovirus exposure and HLA in healthy donors. Here immunoSEQ multiplex PCR was the method, and the copy in TCRdb shows in-frame clones only, minus some. This sample has fewer than 200,000 clones; less than 80% occur once, and the top ten carry 0.6% to 0.95%. The sample was PBMCs. These receptors were obtained from a female donor in good health and CMV-seronegative. Both conserved end residues are part of each CDR3. The order of the fields is V gene, clone size, CDR3 length, D gene, J gene, CDR3 protein, CDR3 DNA. A D gene is named only where the DNA matches it firmly. Clone sizes are given selectively: once, few, many, or a class where the clone is expanded.

V gene: TRBV6-5
clone size: NA
CDR3 length: 16
D gene: TRBD2
J gene: TRBJ2-5
CDR3 protein: CASSYGLAGGMETQYF
CDR3 DNA: TGTGCCAGCAGTTACGGACTAGCGGGGGGAATGGAGACCCAGTACTTC

V gene: TRBV6-1
clone size: NA
CDR3 length: 16
D gene: TRBD1
J gene: TRBJ1-2
CDR3 protein: CASSEQGAIPSYGYTF
CDR3 DNA: TGTGCCAGCAGTGAACAGGGGGCCATACCATCCTATGGCTACACCTTC

V gene: TRBV5-4
clone size: NA
CDR3 length: 15
D gene: NA
J gene: TRBJ2-1
CDR3 protein: CASSLVGASNNEQFF
CDR3 DNA: TGTGCCAGCAGCTTAGTAGGGGCTTCCAACAATGAGCAGTTCTTC

V gene: TRBV21-1
clone size: few
CDR3 length: 13
D gene: NA
J gene: TRBJ2-2
CDR3 protein: CASSIQGAGELFF
CDR3 DNA: TGTGCCAGCAGCATCCAGGGCGCCGGGGAGCTGTTTTTT

V gene: TRBV7-3
clone size: NA
CDR3 length: 15
D gene: NA
J gene: TRBJ2-7
CDR3 protein: CASSLIPSAGNEQYF
CDR3 DNA: TGTGCCAGCAGCTTAATACCAAGCGCGGGTAACGAGCAGTACTTC

V gene: TRBV27
clone size: NA
CDR3 length: 15
D gene: TRBD1
J gene: TRBJ2-7
CDR3 protein: CASSAPGTGNYEQYF
CDR3 DNA: TGTGCCAGCAGTGCACCCGGGACAGGGAACTACGAGCAGTACTTC

V gene: TRBV5-6
clone size: NA
CDR3 length: 15
D gene: NA
J gene: TRBJ2-1
CDR3 protein: CASSLAGFETNEQFF
CDR3 DNA: TGTGCCAGCAGCTTAGCAGGGTTCGAGACTAATGAGCAGTTCTTC

V gene: TRBV5-1
clone size: NA
CDR3 length: 18
D gene: TRBD1
J gene: TRBJ2-6
CDR3 protein: CASSLVGQGKGGANGLTF
CDR3 DNA: TGCGCCAGCAGCTTGGTAGGACAGGGGAAAGGTGGGGCCAACGGCCTGACTTTC

V gene: TRBV14
clone size: once
CDR3 length: 12
D gene: NA
J gene: TRBJ2-3
CDR3 protein: CASSLGTHTQYF
CDR3 DNA: TGTGCCAGCAGCCTTGGGACACATACGCAGTATTTT

V gene: TRBV6-1
clone size: NA
CDR3 length: 16
D gene: NA
J gene: TRBJ2-3
CDR3 protein: CASSGGGGAGADTQYF
CDR3 DNA: TGTGCCAGCAGTGGGGGCGGGGGCGCAGGGGCAGATACGCAGTATTTT

V gene: TRBV27
clone size: few
CDR3 length: 13
D gene: TRBD1
J gene: TRBJ2-5
CDR3 protein: CASSLRRGDRSYF
CDR3 DNA: TGTGCCAGCAGTTTAAGGAGAGGGGACAGATCGTACTTC

V gene: TRBV7-8
clone size: NA
CDR3 length: 16
D gene: TRBD2
J gene: TRBJ2-2
CDR3 protein: CASSQGLAGVTGELFF
CDR3 DNA: TGTGCCAGCAGCCAGGGACTAGCGGGTGTTACCGGGGAGCTGTTTTTT

V gene: TRBV7-9
clone size: NA
CDR3 length: 13
D gene: NA
J gene: TRBJ1-1
CDR3 protein: CASSIGMNTEAFF
CDR3 DNA: TGTGCCAGCTCAATTGGCATGAACACTGAAGCTTTCTTT

V gene: TRBV7-2
clone size: NA
CDR3 length: 13
D gene: TRBD1
J gene: TRBJ1-5
CDR3 protein: CASSGQGSQPQHF
CDR3 DNA: TGTGCCAGCAGCGGACAGGGGAGTCAGCCCCAGCATTTT

V gene: TRBV4-2
clone size: NA
CDR3 length: 13
D gene: NA
J gene: TRBJ1-1
CDR3 protein: CASSQDPKPEAFF
CDR3 DNA: TGTGCCAGCAGCCAAGATCCCAAGCCTGAAGCTTTCTTT

V gene: TRBV4-1
clone size: NA
CDR3 length: 19
D gene: TRBD2
J gene: TRBJ2-5
CDR3 protein: CASSPKGKLAGGMGETQYF
CDR3 DNA: TGCGCCAGCAGCCCGAAGGGGAAACTAGCGGGGGGGATGGGAGAGACCCAGTACTTC

V gene: TRBV30
clone size: few
CDR3 length: 12
D gene: NA
J gene: TRBJ1-2
CDR3 protein: CAWSATVYGYTF
CDR3 DNA: TGTGCCTGGAGCGCAACAGTTTATGGCTACACCTTC

V gene: TRBV5-1
clone size: NA
CDR3 length: 13
D gene: NA
J gene: TRBJ2-2
CDR3 protein: CASSLPDTGELFF
CDR3 DNA: TGCGCCAGCAGCCTCCCAGACACCGGGGAGCTGTTTTTT

V gene: TRBV28
clone size: once
CDR3 length: 13
D gene: NA
J gene: TRBJ2-7
CDR3 protein: CASSLGPSYEQYF
CDR3 DNA: TGTGCCAGCAGTTTGGGCCCCTCCTACGAGCAGTACTTC

V gene: TRBV30
clone size: few
CDR3 length: 14
D gene: NA
J gene: TRBJ1-1
CDR3 protein: CAWSSGVLASEAFF
CDR3 DNA: TGTGCCTGGAGTTCAGGGGTTCTAGCTTCTGAAGCTTTCTTT

V gene: TRBV9
clone size: NA
CDR3 length: 18
D gene: TRBD2
J gene: TRBJ2-3
CDR3 protein: CASSPPLSSGRGTDTQYF
CDR3 DNA: TGTGCCAGCAGCCCCCCCTTAAGTAGCGGGAGGGGTACAGATACGCAGTATTTT

V gene: TRBV5-5
clone size: once
CDR3 length: 14
D gene: TRBD1
J gene: TRBJ1-1
CDR3 protein: CASREPDRDTEAFF
CDR3 DNA: TGTGCCAGCAGGGAACCAGACAGGGACACTGAAGCTTTCTTT

V gene: TRBV7-9
clone size: NA
CDR3 length: 15
D gene: NA
J gene: TRBJ2-5
CDR3 protein: CASSPRDQYQETQYF
CDR3 DNA: TGTGCCAGCAGCCCGAGGGATCAGTACCAAGAGACCCAGTACTTC

V gene: TRBV19
clone size: NA
CDR3 length: 18
D gene: TRBD1
J gene: TRBJ2-5
CDR3 protein: CASSPNRLRTGLGGTQYF
CDR3 DNA: TGTGCCAGTAGTCCAAACCGACTCCGGACAGGCCTAGGAGGGACCCAGTACTTC

V gene: TRBV27
clone size: NA
CDR3 length: 15
D gene: TRBD1
J gene: TRBJ2-1
CDR3 protein: CASSAWDRAEGEQFF
CDR3 DNA: TGTGCCAGCAGTGCTTGGGACAGGGCAGAGGGTGAGCAGTTCTTC

V gene: TRBV5-6
clone size: NA
CDR3 length: 17
D gene: TRBD1
J gene: TRBJ1-2
CDR3 protein: CASSFYQPGGLSGGYTF
CDR3 DNA: TGTGCCAGCAGCTTTTATCAGCCAGGGGGGTTAAGTGGCGGCTACACCTTC

V gene: TRBV9
clone size: NA
CDR3 length: 15
D gene: TRBD2
J gene: TRBJ2-3
CDR3 protein: CASSGKAGVGDTQYF
CDR3 DNA: TGTGCCAGCAGCGGAAAAGCGGGAGTTGGAGATACGCAGTATTTT

V gene: TRBV6-4
clone size: NA
CDR3 length: 18
D gene: TRBD1
J gene: TRBJ2-7
CDR3 protein: CAIRPALWGQGESYEQYF
CDR3 DNA: TGTGCCATCCGACCGGCTTTGTGGGGACAGGGGGAATCCTACGAGCAGTACTTC

V gene: TRBV27
clone size: NA
CDR3 length: 13
D gene: NA
J gene: TRBJ2-5
CDR3 protein: CASSRGDRETQYF
CDR3 DNA: TGTGCCAGCAGTCGAGGTGACCGAGAGACCCAGTACTTC

V gene: TRBV5-6
clone size: NA
CDR3 length: 15
D gene: TRBD1
J gene: TRBJ1-2
CDR3 protein: CASSLDRGQLGGYTF
CDR3 DNA: TGTGCCAGCAGCTTGGACAGGGGCCAGCTGGGTGGCTACACCTTC

V gene: TRBV6-1
clone size: NA
CDR3 length: 14
D gene: NA
J gene: TRBJ2-5
CDR3 protein: CASSDRGAGETQYF
CDR3 DNA: TGTGCCAGCAGTGACCGGGGGGCAGGGGAGACCCAGTACTTC

V gene: TRBV15
clone size: once
CDR3 length: 14
D gene: TRBD1
J gene: TRBJ1-1
CDR3 protein: CATSRDRTNTEAFF
CDR3 DNA: TGTGCCACCAGCAGGGACAGGACGAACACTGAAGCTTTCTTT

V gene: TRBV6-5
clone size: NA
CDR3 length: 14
D gene: NA
J gene: TRBJ2-4
CDR3 protein: CASSGRTKQNSQYF
CDR3 DNA: TGTGCCAGCAGTGGCCGGACAAAGCAAAACAGTCAGTACTTC

V gene: TRBV6-5
clone size: NA
CDR3 length: 14
D gene: NA
J gene: TRBJ2-1
CDR3 protein: CASSYSEGYNEQFF
CDR3 DNA: TGTGCCAGCAGTTACTCCGAGGGATACAATGAGCAGTTCTTC

V gene: TRBV7-2
clone size: NA
CDR3 length: 13
D gene: NA
J gene: TRBJ1-3
CDR3 protein: CASSSSSGNTIYF
CDR3 DNA: TGTGCCAGCAGCTCGTCCTCTGGAAACACCATATATTTT

V gene: TRBV5-4
clone size: NA
CDR3 length: 16
D gene: TRBD2
J gene: TRBJ2-7
CDR3 protein: CASSVAYGGSSYEQYF
CDR3 DNA: TGTGCCAGCAGCGTAGCGTACGGGGGGAGCTCCTACGAGCAGTACTTC

V gene: TRBV7-3
clone size: NA
CDR3 length: 13
D gene: NA
J gene: TRBJ1-1
CDR3 protein: CASRQGRGTEAFF
CDR3 DNA: TGTGCCAGCAGACAAGGGCGGGGTACTGAAGCTTTCTTT

V gene: TRBV7-3
clone size: NA
CDR3 length: 14
D gene: NA
J gene: TRBJ2-2
CDR3 protein: CASSPGLITGELFF
CDR3 DNA: TGTGCCAGCAGCCCGGGACTGATTACCGGGGAGCTGTTTTTT

V gene: TRBV6-5
clone size: NA
CDR3 length: 14
D gene: NA
J gene: TRBJ1-2
CDR3 protein: CASSYRQTNYGYTF
CDR3 DNA: TGTGCCAGCAGTTACCGACAGACTAACTATGGCTACACCTTC

V gene: TRBV7-9
clone size: once
CDR3 length: 15
D gene: TRBD2
J gene: TRBJ2-1
CDR3 protein: CASSLVGTSFNEQFF
CDR3 DNA: TGTGCCAGCAGCTTAGTCGGGACTAGCTTCAATGAGCAGTTCTTC

V gene: TRBV5-1
clone size: NA
CDR3 length: 16
D gene: NA
J gene: TRBJ1-6
CDR3 protein: CASSFDRGVGNSPLHF
CDR3 DNA: TGCGCCAGCAGCTTCGATCGGGGGGTAGGAAATTCACCCCTCCACTTT

V gene: TRBV7-7
clone size: few
CDR3 length: 13
D gene: NA
J gene: TRBJ2-5
CDR3 protein: CASSFGPQETQYF
CDR3 DNA: TGTGCCAGCAGCTTTGGCCCCCAAGAGACCCAGTACTTC

V gene: TRBV29-1
clone size: NA
CDR3 length: 16
D gene: NA
J gene: TRBJ2-6
CDR3 protein: CSVRDGLFSGANGLTF
CDR3 DNA: TGCAGCGTCCGGGACGGACTATTCTCTGGGGCCAACGGCCTGACTTTC